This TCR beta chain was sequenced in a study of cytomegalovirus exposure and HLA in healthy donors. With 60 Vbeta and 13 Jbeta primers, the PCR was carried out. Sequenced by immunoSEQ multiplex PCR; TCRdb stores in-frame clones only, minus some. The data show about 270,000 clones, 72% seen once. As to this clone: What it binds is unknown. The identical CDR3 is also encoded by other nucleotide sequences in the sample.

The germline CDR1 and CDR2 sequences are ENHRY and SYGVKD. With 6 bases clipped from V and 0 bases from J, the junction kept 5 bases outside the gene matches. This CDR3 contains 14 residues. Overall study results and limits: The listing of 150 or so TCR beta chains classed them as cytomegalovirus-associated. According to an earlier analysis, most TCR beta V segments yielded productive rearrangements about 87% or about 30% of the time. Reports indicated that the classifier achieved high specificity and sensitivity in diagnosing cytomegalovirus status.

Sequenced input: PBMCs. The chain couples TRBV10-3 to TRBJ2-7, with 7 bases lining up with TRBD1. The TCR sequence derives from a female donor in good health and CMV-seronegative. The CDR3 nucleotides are TGTGCCATCAGCGTAGGGACAGTCTCCTACGAGCAGTACTTC. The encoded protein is CAISVGTVSYEQYF.